The 15 T cell receptor beta chains below come from one sample, sequenced in a study of identical twins. TCRdb independently ran MiXCR on the 5' RACE reads; one entry per CDR3 protein. The table lists 650,000 to 750,000 distinct CDR3 sequences, 21% of them singletons. The sample was also reused in another study, on T cells expressing NK-cell markers.

Sequenced: PBMCs. The receptors were gathered from a young woman in good health.

This clonotype was seen once. The chain carries TRBV6-5 and TRBJ2-2; D is perhaps TRBD2 (5 bases). V was trimmed by 2 bases and J by 1 base, leaving 17 bases between them. The CDR3 covers 18 residues. Per germline, CDR1 MNHEY and CDR2 SVGAGI. The CDR3 here is CASSYRNTGILNTGELFF. The CDR3 DNA is TGTGCCAGCAGTTACCGCAATACGGGGATCCTGAACACCGGGGAGCTGTTTTTT.

This clonotype occurred once. The J gene is TRBJ2-1, the V gene TRBV5-1; D might be TRBD1 or TRBD2, each matching 5 bases. Between the trimmed V and J ends, which lost 5 bases and 0 bases, there was a span of 12 bases. There are 15 residues in the CDR3. Germline loops: CDR1 SGHRS, CDR2 YFSETQ. The CDR3 spells CASSTGLSSYNEQFF. CDR3 bases: TGCGCCAGCAGTACGGGGCTGAGCTCCTACAATGAGCAGTTCTTC.

This sequence joins TRBV10-3 and TRBJ1-5; D is unresolved. Trimming removed 4 bases from V and 6 bases from J, with 10 bases in between. Per germline, CDR1 ENHRY and CDR2 SYGVKD. This CDR3 has 13 amino acids. The CDR3 protein is CAISGAHSQPQHF. The CDR3, as DNA: TGTGCCATCAGTGGGGCACACAGTCAGCCCCAGCATTTT.

This clonotype was detected only a few times. This chain joins TRBV12-3 or TRBV12-4 and TRBJ2-5, with 7 bases aligning to TRBD2. CDR3 length: 16 amino acids. J gave up 5 bases and V 7 bases, and 16 bases lay outside the gene matches. The CDR3 spells CASTPGLGGEGETQYF. In DNA form, the CDR3 reads TGTGCCAGCACCCCTGGGTTGGGAGGGGAAGGTGAGACCCAGTACTTC.

The chain uses TRBV9 and TRBJ1-1; TRBD1 is a possible D gene (6 bases). The CDR3 is 13 amino acids. V dropped 3 bases and J dropped 7 bases, with 13 bases sitting between them. The germline CDR1 and CDR2 sequences are SGDLS and YYNGEE. The CDR3 sequence: CASSDQQGGEAFF. In DNA form, the CDR3 reads TGTGCCAGCAGCGACCAACAGGGAGGTGAAGCTTTCTTT.

This clonotype has a handful of counts. This chain uses TRBV7-8 with TRBJ1-1, with a tentative D call TRBD1 (5 bases). The CDR3 contains 15 residues. The V gene's germline CDR1 is SGHVS and CDR2 FQNEAQ. The V and J ends lost 2 bases and 7 bases respectively, with 17 bases between them. The CDR3 DNA is TGTGCCAGCAGCTTAACCTTCGGGGCAAATCTTGAAGCTTTCTTT. Its protein product is CASSLTFGANLEAFF. Together with reference TRBV7-8 and TRBJ1-1, the CDR3 gives the full variable domain: GAGVSQSPRYKVAKRGQDVALRCDPISGHVSLFWYQQALGQGPEFLTYFQNEAQLDKSGLPSDRFFAERPEGSVSTLKIQRTQQEDSAVYLCASSLTFGANLEAFFGQGTRLTVV.

The CDR3 region has the DNA TGTGCCAGCAGCCCCGGGACTGCGACAACAGATACGCAGTATTTT. It is translated as CASSPGTATTDTQYF. The chain employs TRBV9 and TRBJ2-3; possibly TRBD2 for D (6 bases). V dropped 4 bases and J dropped 3 bases, with 15 bases sitting between them. The CDR3 consists of 15 residues. Per the germline V gene, CDR1 is SGDLS and CDR2 is YYNGEE.

CDR3 bases: TGTGCCAGCAGTGAAGCAGGAACTGCGGGTACGCAGTATTTT. Translating it yields CASSEAGTAGTQYF. This rearrangement joins TRBV2 to TRBJ2-3; D is perhaps TRBD2 (5 bases). The CDR3 is 14 amino acids. Trimming stripped 0 bases from V and 8 bases from J, with 12 bases between. Looked up from germline, CDR1 is SNHLY and CDR2 is FYNNEI.

The J gene is TRBJ2-1, the V gene TRBV24-1; D not resolved. The CDR3 contains 13 residues. V was pared by 0 bases and J by 7 bases, with 6 bases between. CDR1 KGHDR and CDR2 SFDVKD come from the germline V gene. The CDR3 region is CATSDLGQNEQFF. The CDR3 DNA reads as TGTGCCACCAGTGATTTGGGCCAGAATGAGCAGTTCTTC.

This rearrangement joins TRBV18 to TRBJ2-7; maybe TRBD2 (5 bases). CDR3 size: 15 residues. Germline V CDR1 and CDR2: KGHSH, LQKENI. Trimming shortened V by 3 bases and J by 6 bases, and 18 bases separated the two germline ends. Here the CDR3 reads CASSPQAPTSGEQYF. The CDR3 region has the DNA TGTGCCAGCTCACCCCAGGCCCCTACTAGTGGCGAGCAGTACTTC.

The genes are TRBV5-1 and TRBJ2-3; D is possibly TRBD1 (5 bases). V was clipped by 0 bases and J by 4 bases, with 12 bases between them. Looked up from germline, CDR1 is SGHRS and CDR2 is YFSETQ. The CDR3 consists of 15 residues. For the CDR3, the DNA is TGCGCCAGCAGCTTGGCTGGGGCGAGAGCAGATACGCAGTATTTT. Translated, it gives CASSLAGARADTQYF.

The chain links TRBV5-1 to TRBJ1-1; D is undetermined. Germline CDR1 is SGHRS and CDR2 is YFSETQ. V was shortened by 1 base and J by 4 bases, with 11 bases between the two germline ends. The CDR3 loop spans 14 amino acids. The chain's CDR3 is CASSLFDGGTEAFF. The CDR3 DNA reads TGCGCCAGCAGCTTGTTCGATGGAGGCACTGAAGCTTTCTTT.

This clonotype has a count of ten or more. The chain uses TRBV29-1 and TRBJ2-3; 11 bases match TRBD2. The germline V gene encodes CDR1 SQVTM and CDR2 ANQGSEA. The CDR3 totals 17 residues. V was clipped by 3 bases and J by 1 base; unmatched bases: 9. The chain's CDR3 is CSVDSSGRAVGTDTQYF. The CDR3 nucleotides read TGCAGCGTTGACAGTAGCGGGAGGGCCGTTGGCACAGATACGCAGTATTTT.

The CDR3 is CSATTGTGSYYGYTF. The CDR3 bases are TGCAGTGCTACAACCGGGACAGGGTCCTACTATGGCTACACCTTC. The V gene is TRBV20-1, the J gene TRBJ1-2; 9 bases align to TRBD1. CDR1 DFQATT and CDR2 SNEGSKA come from the germline V gene (reference sequence). The CDR3 contains 15 residues. With V trimmed by 4 bases and J by 3 bases, 9 bases remained unmatched.

This clonotype appeared many times. This sequence joins TRBV20-1 and TRBJ1-2; 10 bases map to TRBD1. The CDR3 is 12 residues long. The germline V gene encodes CDR1 DFQATT and CDR2 SNEGSKA (reference sequence). With 6 bases clipped from V and 5 bases from J, the junction kept 3 bases outside the gene matches. The CDR3 region is CSAPGQGYGYTF. The CDR3 DNA reads as TGCAGTGCACCGGGACAGGGGTATGGCTACACCTTC.